The 2 T cell receptor beta chains reported below all come from one sample, sequenced in a study of post-analysis software for immune sequencing data. Notes on the study in general: Patients used a few TRBV segments, including TRBV5-6, TRBV5-1 and TRBV20-1, more often than controls.

Antigens for these TCRs are unknown. Researchers reported that TCR beta cDNA libraries carried unique molecular identifiers. TCRdb redid the calling of the PCR reads with MiXCR, one entry per CDR3 protein. The table lists around 770,000 distinct CDR3 sequences, approximately 44% of them singletons. The sequenced sample consisted of blood. These receptors all stem from a girl aged 10 to 17 with multiple sclerosis.

The V and J genes are TRBV9 and TRBJ2-1; a possible D gene is TRBD1 (5 bases). This CDR3 comprises 14 residues. Germline values: CDR1 SGDLS, CDR2 YYNGEE. V lost 3 bases and J lost 3, with 10 bases in between. DNA for the CDR3: TGTGCCAGCAGCGGGGGCCTGGGCTACAATGAGCAGTTCTTC. It specifies CASSGGLGYNEQFF.

The count of this clonotype is one. The chain links TRBV5-1 to TRBJ1-1, with D perhaps matching TRBD1 (5 bases). The V end was cut by 0 bases, the J end by 4 bases, with 10 bases between. Germline assignment: CDR1 SGHRS and CDR2 YFSETQ. The CDR3 covers 14 residues. CDR3 amino acids: CASSLGDDGTEAFF. DNA of the CDR3: TGCGCCAGCAGCTTGGGGGACGATGGCACTGAAGCTTTCTTT.